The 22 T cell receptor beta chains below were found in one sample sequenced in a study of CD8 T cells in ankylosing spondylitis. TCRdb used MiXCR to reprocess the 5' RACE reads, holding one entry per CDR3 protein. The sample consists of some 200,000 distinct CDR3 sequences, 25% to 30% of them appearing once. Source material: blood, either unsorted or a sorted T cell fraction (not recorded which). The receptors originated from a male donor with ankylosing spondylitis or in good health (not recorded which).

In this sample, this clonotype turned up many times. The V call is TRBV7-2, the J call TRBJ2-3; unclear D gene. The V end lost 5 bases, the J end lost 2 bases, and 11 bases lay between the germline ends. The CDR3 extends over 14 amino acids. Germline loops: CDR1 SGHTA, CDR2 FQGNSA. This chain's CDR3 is CASSPRAYTDTQYF. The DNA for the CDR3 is TGTGCCAGCAGCCCGCGAGCTTACACAGATACGCAGTATTTT.

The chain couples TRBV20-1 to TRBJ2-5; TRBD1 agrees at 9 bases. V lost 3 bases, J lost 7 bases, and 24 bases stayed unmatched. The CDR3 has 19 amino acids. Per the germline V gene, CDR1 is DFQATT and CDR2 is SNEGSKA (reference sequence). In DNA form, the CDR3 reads TGCAGTGCTAGCGGGAGCCACGGACAGGGGTCTCATCGGAGTGTGACCCAGTACTTC. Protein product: CSASGSHGQGSHRSVTQYF.

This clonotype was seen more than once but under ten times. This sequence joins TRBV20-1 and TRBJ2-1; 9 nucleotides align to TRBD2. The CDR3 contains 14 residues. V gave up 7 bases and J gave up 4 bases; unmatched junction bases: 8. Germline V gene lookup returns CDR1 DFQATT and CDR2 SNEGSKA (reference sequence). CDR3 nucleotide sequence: TGCAGTGGTGGCGGGAGGGCCGAATACAATGAGCAGTTCTTC. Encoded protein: CSGGGRAEYNEQFF.

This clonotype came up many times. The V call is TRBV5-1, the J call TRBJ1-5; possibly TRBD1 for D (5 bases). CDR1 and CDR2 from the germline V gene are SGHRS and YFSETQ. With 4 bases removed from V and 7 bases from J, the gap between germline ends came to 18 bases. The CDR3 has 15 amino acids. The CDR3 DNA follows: TGCGCCAGCAGCCTGGGAGGTGGGGACGGACAGCCCCAGCATTTT. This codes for CASSLGGGDGQPQHF.

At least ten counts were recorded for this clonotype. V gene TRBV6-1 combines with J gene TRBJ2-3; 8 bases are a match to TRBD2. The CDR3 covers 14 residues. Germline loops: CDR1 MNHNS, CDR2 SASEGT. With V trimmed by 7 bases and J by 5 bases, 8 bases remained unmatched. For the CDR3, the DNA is TGTGCCAGCAAGAACCCAGCGGGAGTAGATACGCAGTATTTT. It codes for CASKNPAGVDTQYF.

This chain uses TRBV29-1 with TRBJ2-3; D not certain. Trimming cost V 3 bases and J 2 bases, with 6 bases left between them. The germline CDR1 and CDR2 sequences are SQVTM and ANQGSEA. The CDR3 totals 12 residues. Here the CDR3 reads CSVDITTDTQYF. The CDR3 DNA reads TGCAGCGTTGACATCACCACAGATACGCAGTATTTT.

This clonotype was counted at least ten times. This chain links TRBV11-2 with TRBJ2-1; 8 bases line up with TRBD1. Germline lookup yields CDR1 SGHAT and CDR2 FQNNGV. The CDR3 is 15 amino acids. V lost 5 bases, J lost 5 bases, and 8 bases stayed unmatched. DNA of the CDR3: TGTGCCAGCAGCACCGTGGACAGGGTTAACAATGAGCAGTTCTTC. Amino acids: CASSTVDRVNNEQFF.

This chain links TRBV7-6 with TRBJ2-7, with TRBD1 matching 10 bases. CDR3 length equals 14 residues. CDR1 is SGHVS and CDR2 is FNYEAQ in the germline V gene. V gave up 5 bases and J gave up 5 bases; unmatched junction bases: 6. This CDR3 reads CASSRQGAGNEQYF. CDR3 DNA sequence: TGTGCCAGCAGCCGACAGGGGGCTGGAAACGAGCAGTACTTC.

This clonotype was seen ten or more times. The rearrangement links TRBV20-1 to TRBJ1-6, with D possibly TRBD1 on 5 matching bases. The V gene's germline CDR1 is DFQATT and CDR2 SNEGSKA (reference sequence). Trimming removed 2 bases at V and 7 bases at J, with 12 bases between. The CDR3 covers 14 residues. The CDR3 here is CSARLGTVNSPLHF. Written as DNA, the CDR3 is TGCAGTGCTAGACTGGGGACGGTAAATTCACCCCTCCACTTT.

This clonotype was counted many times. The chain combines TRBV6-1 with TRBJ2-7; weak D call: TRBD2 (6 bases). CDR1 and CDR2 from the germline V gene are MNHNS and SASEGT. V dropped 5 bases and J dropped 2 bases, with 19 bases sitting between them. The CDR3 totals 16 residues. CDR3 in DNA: TGTGCCAGCAGTAATTTGAGGGGACTGAGACCCTACGAGCAGTACTTC. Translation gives CASSNLRGLRPYEQYF.

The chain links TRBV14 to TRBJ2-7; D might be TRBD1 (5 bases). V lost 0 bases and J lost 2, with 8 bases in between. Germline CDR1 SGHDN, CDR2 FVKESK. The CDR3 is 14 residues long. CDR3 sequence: CASSQDQGPYEQYF. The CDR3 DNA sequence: TGTGCCAGCAGCCAAGATCAGGGCCCCTACGAGCAGTACTTC.

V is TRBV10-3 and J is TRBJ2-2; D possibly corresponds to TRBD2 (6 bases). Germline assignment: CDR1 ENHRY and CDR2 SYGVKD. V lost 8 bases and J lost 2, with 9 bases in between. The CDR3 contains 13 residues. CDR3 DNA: TGTGCCATCGCGGGGACCAACACCGGGGAGCTGTTTTTT. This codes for CAIAGTNTGELFF.

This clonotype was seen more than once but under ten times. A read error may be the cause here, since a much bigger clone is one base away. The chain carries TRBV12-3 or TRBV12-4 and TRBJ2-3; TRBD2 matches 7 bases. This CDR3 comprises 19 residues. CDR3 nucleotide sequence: TGTGCCATCAGTCCCCCTGGACGGCCGGGACTACCTAGCACAGATACGCAGTATTTT. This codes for CAISPPGRPGLPSTDTQYF.

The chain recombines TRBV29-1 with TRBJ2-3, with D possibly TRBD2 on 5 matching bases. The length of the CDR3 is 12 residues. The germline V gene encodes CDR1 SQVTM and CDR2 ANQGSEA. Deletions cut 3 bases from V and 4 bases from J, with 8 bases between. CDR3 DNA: TGCAGCGTTGATTGGGAGCCAGATACGCAGTATTTT. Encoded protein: CSVDWEPDTQYF.

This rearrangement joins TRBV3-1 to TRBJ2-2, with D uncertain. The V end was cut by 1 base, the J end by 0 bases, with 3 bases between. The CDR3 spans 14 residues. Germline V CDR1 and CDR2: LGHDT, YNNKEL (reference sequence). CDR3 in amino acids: CASSQVSNTGELFF. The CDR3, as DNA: TGTGCCAGCAGCCAAGTTTCGAACACCGGGGAGCTGTTTTTT.

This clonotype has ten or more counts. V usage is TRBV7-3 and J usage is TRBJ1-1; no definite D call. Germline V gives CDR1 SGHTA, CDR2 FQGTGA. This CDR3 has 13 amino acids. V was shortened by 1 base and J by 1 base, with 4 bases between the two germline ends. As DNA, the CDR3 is TGTGCCAGCAGCTTAAATACGAACACTGAAGCTTTCTTT. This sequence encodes CASSLNTNTEAFF.

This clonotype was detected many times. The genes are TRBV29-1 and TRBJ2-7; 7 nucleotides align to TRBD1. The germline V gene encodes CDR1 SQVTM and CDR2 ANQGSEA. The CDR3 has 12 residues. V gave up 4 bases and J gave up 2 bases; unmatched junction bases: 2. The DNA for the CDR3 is TGCAGCGTTGGGGGACAGACCTACGAGCAGTACTTC. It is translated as CSVGGQTYEQYF.

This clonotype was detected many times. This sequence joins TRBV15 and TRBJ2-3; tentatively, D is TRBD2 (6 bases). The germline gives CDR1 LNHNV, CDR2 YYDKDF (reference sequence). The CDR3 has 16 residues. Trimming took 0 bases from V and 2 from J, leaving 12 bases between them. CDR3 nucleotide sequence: TGTGCCACCAGCAGAGAAGGCGGGAAATTCACAGATACGCAGTATTTT. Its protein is CATSREGGKFTDTQYF.

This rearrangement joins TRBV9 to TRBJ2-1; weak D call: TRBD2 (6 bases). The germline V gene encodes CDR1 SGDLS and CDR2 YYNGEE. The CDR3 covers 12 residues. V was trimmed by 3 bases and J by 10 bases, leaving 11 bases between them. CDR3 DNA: TGTGCCAGCAGCGAGACTAGAGGCGAGCAGTTCTTC. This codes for CASSETRGEQFF.

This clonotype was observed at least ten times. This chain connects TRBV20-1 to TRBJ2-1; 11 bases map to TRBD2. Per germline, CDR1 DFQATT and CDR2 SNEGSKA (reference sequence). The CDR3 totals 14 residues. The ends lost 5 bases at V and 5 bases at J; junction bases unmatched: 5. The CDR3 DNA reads TGCAGTGCTCATAGCGGGAGGGCCCACAATGAGCAGTTCTTC. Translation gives CSAHSGRAHNEQFF.

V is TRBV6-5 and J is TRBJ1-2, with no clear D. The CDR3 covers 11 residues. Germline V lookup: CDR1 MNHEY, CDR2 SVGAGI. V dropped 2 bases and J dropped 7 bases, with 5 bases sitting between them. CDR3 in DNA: TGTGCCAGCAGTTACAAGGGTGGCTACACCTTC. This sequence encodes CASSYKGGYTF.

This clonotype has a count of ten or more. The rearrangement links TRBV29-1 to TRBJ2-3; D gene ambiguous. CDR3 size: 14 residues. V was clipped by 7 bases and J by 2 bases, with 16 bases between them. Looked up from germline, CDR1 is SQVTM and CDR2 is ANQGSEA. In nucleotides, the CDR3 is TGCAGCGCCGAAGGCAGGAGATACACAGATACGCAGTATTTT. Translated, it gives CSAEGRRYTDTQYF.